These 14 T cell receptor beta chains share one sample of origin, sequenced in a study of cytomegalovirus exposure and HLA in healthy donors. PCR primers comprised 60 Vbeta and 13 Jbeta primers. This table comes from immunoSEQ multiplex PCR, and its TCRdb copy is limited to in-frame clones, with some not included. The table records around 140,000 clones, 82% of them present only once. The sequencing sample was made of PBMCs. The origin of the receptors is a woman between 50 and 59 years old in good health and CMV-seropositive.

The chain recombines TRBV2 with TRBJ1-1; D ambiguous. The CDR3 runs to 13 residues. CDR1 and CDR2 from the germline V gene are SNHLY and FYNNEI. Deletions cut 3 bases from V and 6 bases from J, with 11 bases between. The CDR3 coding sequence is TGTGCCAGCAGTGACTACCTAGGCTCTGAAGCTTTCTTT. Translated: CASSDYLGSEAFF. Filled out from reference TRBV2 and TRBJ1-1, the complete variable domain reads EPEVTQTPSHQVTQMGQEVILRCVPISNHLYFYWYRQILGQKVEFLVSFYNNEISEKSEIFDDQFSVERPDGSNFTLKIRSTKLEDSAMYFCASSDYLGSEAFFGQGTRLTVV.

This clone was recorded once. The chain combines TRBV6-5 with TRBJ2-7, with a possible D match to TRBD2 (5 bases). Germline CDR1 is MNHEY and CDR2 is SVGAGI. This CDR3 is built from 15 residues. Trimming took off 6 bases at V and 3 bases at J, with 18 bases between the two ends. CDR3 DNA: TGTGCCAGCAGGATCGACCGGGATTCCAGCTACGAGCAGTACTTC. Amino acid sequence: CASRIDRDSSYEQYF.

The V and J genes are TRBV28 and TRBJ1-2; D gene unclear. Germline V CDR1 and CDR2: MDHEN, SYDVKM. V was cut by 2 bases and J by 8 bases, with 18 bases left in between. The CDR3 is 15 amino acids. CDR3 in DNA: TGTGCCAGCAGTTTAACCAGAGTCGTTCTGGGCGGCTACACCTTC. Translated: CASSLTRVVLGGYTF.

The chain joins TRBV9 to TRBJ2-1, with 10 bases aligning to TRBD2. Per germline, CDR1 SGDLS and CDR2 YYNGEE. Germline trimming cut 0 bases from V and 5 bases from J; bases unmatched to any gene: 8. CDR3 length: 17 amino acids. CDR3 loop: CASSVGGSGGRDNEQFF. The DNA of the CDR3 is TGTGCCAGCAGCGTAGGCGGTAGCGGGGGGCGGGACAATGAGCAGTTCTTC.

V and J are TRBV6-6 and TRBJ1-6; unclear D gene. This CDR3 is 14 amino acids long. The V gene's germline CDR1 is MNHNY and CDR2 SVGAGI (reference sequence). The V and J ends lost 0 bases and 10 bases respectively, with 10 bases between them. The CDR3 here is CASSYSPQRSPLHF. The DNA for the CDR3 is TGTGCCAGCAGTTACTCTCCACAGAGATCACCCCTCCACTTT.

The chain is built from TRBV6-1 and TRBJ1-3, with 7 nucleotides matching TRBD1. This CDR3 is built from 15 residues. V lost 5 bases and J lost 2; bases outside the gene matches: 6. The V gene's germline CDR1 is MNHNS and CDR2 SASEGT. CDR3 in amino acids: CASSLDRETGNTIYF. CDR3 nucleotide sequence: TGTGCCAGCAGTTTAGACAGGGAAACTGGAAACACCATATATTTT.

This clone was counted between two and nine times. This chain links TRBV10-3 with TRBJ1-3, with D possibly matching TRBD1 (5 bases). V lost 3 bases and J lost 0, with 15 bases in between. Germline CDR1 is ENHRY and CDR2 is SYGVKD. The CDR3 consists of 17 residues. The CDR3: CAISDGRAFTSGNTIYF. DNA of the CDR3: TGTGCCATCAGTGACGGCAGGGCCTTTACCTCTGGAAACACCATATATTTT.

This rearrangement joins TRBV27 to TRBJ1-5; possible D gene TRBD1, 5 bases. The CDR3 has 13 amino acids. CDR1 and CDR2 (germline): MNHEY, SMNVEV (reference sequence). Trimming took off 4 bases at V and 5 bases at J, with 9 bases between the two ends. CDR3 bases: TGTGCCAGCAGTTGGGGGAGGGATCAGCCCCAGCATTTT. This gives the protein CASSWGRDQPQHF.

This sequence joins TRBV27 and TRBJ2-7, with 7 bases lining up with TRBD1. J gave up 5 bases and V 2 bases, and 12 bases lay outside the gene matches. Germline V gene lookup returns CDR1 MNHEY and CDR2 SMNVEV (reference sequence). The CDR3 extends over 16 amino acids. The chain's CDR3 is CASSLGFDRVGNEQYF. DNA of the CDR3: TGTGCCAGCAGTTTAGGATTCGACAGGGTAGGGAACGAGCAGTACTTC.

The V gene is TRBV5-1, the J gene TRBJ2-7, with 11 bases identical to TRBD2. CDR1 and CDR2 from the germline V gene are SGHRS and YFSETQ. Trimming at V came to 0 bases and at J to 3 bases, leaving 2 bases not matched to a gene. The CDR3 is 15 residues long. The CDR3 DNA follows: TGCGCCAGCAGCTTGGGACTAGCGGGGAACTACGAGCAGTACTTC. Translating it yields CASSLGLAGNYEQYF.

The chain joins TRBV6-5 to TRBJ1-6; 7 positions match TRBD1. Germline CDR1 and CDR2: MNHEY and SVGAGI. The CDR3 extends over 14 amino acids. V gave up 6 bases and J gave up 10 bases; unmatched junction bases: 9. CDR3 sequence reads: CASSLDREGSPLHF. As DNA, the CDR3 is TGTGCCAGCAGCCTCGACAGGGAAGGGTCACCCCTCCACTTT.

V gene TRBV6-5 combines with J gene TRBJ2-5; 8 nucleotides line up with TRBD2. The J call is uncertain, as TRBJ2-7 better fits the DNA end. The CDR3 length is 15 residues. Germline CDR1 reads MNHEY; CDR2 reads SVGAGI. CDR3 residues: CASSSSGSSSYEQYF. The CDR3 coding sequence is TGTGCCAGCAGTTCCAGCGGGAGCAGCTCCTACGAGCAGTACTTC.

The chain combines TRBV7-3 with TRBJ2-1; D is ambiguous. This CDR3 has 16 residues. V was pared by 2 bases and J by 0 bases, with 11 bases between. Germline V gives CDR1 SGHTA, CDR2 FQGTGA. In DNA, the CDR3 is TGTGCCAGCAGCTTATCTGCGGCAAGCTCCTACAATGAGCAGTTCTTC. This gives the protein CASSLSAASSYNEQFF.

Of note for this clone: A read error may account for a junction end that differs from germline. The gene calls are TRBV7-9 and TRBJ2-7; D perhaps matches TRBD2 (5 bases). The CDR3 totals 12 residues. Per the germline V gene, CDR1 is SEHNR and CDR2 is FQNEAQ (reference sequence). The CDR3 DNA reads TGTTCCAGCAGCTTAACCGGGGACGAGCAGTACTTC. It specifies CSSSLTGDEQYF.